This paragraph covers one T cell receptor (beta chain) sequence. Per the authors' pipeline: Counts of nucleated cells, estimated from reference gene primer amplification, were obtained. Assay: immunoSEQ multiplex PCR; the TCRdb copy retains only in-frame clones and omits some. That table is the source of V, J and clone size, and D and trimming were worked out from the DNA. The sample shows roughly 80,000 clones, around 77% of them seen only once. This sample is drawn from a study of blood T cell repertoires in COVID-19. Study-level information: T cells, B-cell-depleted T cells, or PBMCs supplied cDNA or gDNA.

The V gene's germline CDR1 is MGHRA and CDR2 YSYEKL. The CDR3 totals 15 residues. V shed 1 base and J 7 bases; nucleotides not matched to a gene: 6. The sample consisted of peripheral blood. V gene TRBV4-1 combines with J gene TRBJ2-2; 7 nucleotides line up with TRBD2. This receptor was taken from a man between 65 and 79 years old with active or convalescent COVID-19. CDR3 DNA: TGCGCCAGCAGCCAAGCGCGCGGGAGAGGCGGGGAGCTGTTTTTT. It translates to CASSQARGRGGELFF.